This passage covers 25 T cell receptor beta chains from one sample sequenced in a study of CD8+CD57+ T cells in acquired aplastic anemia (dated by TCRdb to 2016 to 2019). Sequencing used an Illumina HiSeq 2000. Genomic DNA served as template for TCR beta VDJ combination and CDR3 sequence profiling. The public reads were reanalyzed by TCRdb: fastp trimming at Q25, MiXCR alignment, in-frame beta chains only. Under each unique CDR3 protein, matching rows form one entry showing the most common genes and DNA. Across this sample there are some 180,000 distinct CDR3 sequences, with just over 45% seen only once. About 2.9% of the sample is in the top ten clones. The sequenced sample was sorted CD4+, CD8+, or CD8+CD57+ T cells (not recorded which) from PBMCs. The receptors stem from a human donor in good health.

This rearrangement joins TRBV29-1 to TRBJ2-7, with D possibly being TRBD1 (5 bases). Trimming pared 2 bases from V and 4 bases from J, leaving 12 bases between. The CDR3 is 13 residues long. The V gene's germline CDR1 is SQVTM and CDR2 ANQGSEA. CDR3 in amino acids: CSVERQDTYEQYF. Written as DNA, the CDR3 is TGCAGCGTTGAAAGGCAGGACACGTACGAGCAGTACTTC.

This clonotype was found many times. CDR3 nucleotide sequence: TGTGCCAGCAGCTTAGGGCTAGCTGGGACCGGGGAGCTGTTTTTT. It translates to CASSLGLAGTGELFF. J is TRBJ2-2 and V is TRBV7-2; possibly TRBD2 for D (5 bases). Trimming removed 1 base from V and 5 bases from J, with 11 bases in between. The CDR3 has 15 amino acids. Looked up from germline, CDR1 is SGHTA and CDR2 is FQGNSA.

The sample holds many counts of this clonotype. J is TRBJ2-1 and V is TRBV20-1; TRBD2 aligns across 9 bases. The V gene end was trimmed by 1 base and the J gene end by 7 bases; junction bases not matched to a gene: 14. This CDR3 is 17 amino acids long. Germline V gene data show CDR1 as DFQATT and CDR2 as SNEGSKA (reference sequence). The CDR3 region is CSARGLISVAGANEQFF. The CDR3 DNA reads TGCAGTGCTAGAGGGCTGATTTCGGTAGCGGGAGCTAATGAGCAGTTCTTC.

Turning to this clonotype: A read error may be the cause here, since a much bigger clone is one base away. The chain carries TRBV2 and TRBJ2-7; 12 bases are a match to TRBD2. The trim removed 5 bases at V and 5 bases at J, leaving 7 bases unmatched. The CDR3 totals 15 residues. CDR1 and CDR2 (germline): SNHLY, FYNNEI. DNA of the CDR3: TGTGCCAGCAGTCCGGGGGCTAGCGGGAGGGACGAGCAGTACTTC. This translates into CASSPGASGRDEQYF. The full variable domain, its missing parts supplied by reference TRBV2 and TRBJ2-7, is EPEVTQTPSHQVTQMGQEVILRCVPISNHLYFYWYRQILGQKVEFLVSFYNNEISEKSEIFDDQFSVERPDGSNFTLKIRSTKLEDSAMYFCASSPGASGRDEQYFGPGTRLTVT.

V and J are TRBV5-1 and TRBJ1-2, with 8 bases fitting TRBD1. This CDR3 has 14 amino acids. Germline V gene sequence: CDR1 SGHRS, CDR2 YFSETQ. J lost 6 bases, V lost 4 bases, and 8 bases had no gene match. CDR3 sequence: CASSRPTGVDGYTF. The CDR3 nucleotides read TGCGCCAGCAGCCGCCCGACAGGGGTCGATGGCTACACCTTC.

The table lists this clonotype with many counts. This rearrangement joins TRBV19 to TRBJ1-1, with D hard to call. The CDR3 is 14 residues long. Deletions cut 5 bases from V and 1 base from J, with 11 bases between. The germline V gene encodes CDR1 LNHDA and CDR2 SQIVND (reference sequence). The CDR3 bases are TGTGCCAGTAGTCCTCGGACGGGGAACACTGAAGCTTTCTTT. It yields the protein CASSPRTGNTEAFF. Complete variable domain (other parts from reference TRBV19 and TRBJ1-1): DGGITQSPKYLFRKEGQNVTLSCEQNLNHDAMYWYRQDPGQGLRLIYYSQIVNDFQKGDIAEGYSVSREKKESFPLTVTSAQKNPTAFYLCASSPRTGNTEAFFGQGTRLTVV.

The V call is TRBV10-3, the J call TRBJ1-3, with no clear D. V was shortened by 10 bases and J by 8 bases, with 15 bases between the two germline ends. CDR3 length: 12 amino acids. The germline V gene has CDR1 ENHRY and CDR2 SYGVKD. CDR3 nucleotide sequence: TGTGCCAGCAAACCGTTGGGTCACACCATATATTTT. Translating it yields CASKPLGHTIYF.

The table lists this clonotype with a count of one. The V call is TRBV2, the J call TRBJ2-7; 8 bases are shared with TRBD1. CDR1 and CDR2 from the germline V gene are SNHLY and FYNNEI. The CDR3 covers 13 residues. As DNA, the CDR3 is TGTGCTACTCCCGGGACAGGAGCCTACGAGCAGTACTTC. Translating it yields CATPGTGAYEQYF.

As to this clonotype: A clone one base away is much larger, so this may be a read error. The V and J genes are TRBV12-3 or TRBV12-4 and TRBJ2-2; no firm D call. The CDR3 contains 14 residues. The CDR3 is CAGSPDWNTGELFF. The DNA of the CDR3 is TGTGCCGGCAGCCCAGACTGGAACACCGGGGAGCTGTTTTTT.

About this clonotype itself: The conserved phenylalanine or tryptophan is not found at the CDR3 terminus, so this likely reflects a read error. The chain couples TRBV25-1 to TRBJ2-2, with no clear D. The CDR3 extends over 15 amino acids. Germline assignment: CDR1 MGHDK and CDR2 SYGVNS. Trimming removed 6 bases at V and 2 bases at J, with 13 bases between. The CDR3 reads CASSSEPTNTGELFS. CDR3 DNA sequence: TGTGCCAGCAGCTCCGAGCCTACCAACACCGGGGAGCTGTTTTCT.

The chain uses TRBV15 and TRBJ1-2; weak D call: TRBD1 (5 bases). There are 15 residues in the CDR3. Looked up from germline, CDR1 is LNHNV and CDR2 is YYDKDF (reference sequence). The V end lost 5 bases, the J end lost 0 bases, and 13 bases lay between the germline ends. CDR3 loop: CATSLRGVANYGYTF. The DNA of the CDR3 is TGTGCCACCAGCCTTCGGGGGGTGGCTAACTATGGCTACACCTTC.

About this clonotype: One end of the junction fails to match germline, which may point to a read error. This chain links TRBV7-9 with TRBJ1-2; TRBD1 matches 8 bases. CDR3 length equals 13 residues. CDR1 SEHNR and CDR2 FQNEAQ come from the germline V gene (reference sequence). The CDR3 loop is CASSADRDGGFTF. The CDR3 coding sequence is TGTGCCAGCAGCGCGGACAGGGATGGTGGCTTCACCTTC.

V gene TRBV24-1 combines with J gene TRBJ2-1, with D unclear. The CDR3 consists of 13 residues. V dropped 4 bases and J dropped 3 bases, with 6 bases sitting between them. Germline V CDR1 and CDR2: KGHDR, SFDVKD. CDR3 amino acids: CATSDPNYNEQFF. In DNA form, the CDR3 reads TGTGCCACCAGTGACCCGAACTACAATGAGCAGTTCTTC.

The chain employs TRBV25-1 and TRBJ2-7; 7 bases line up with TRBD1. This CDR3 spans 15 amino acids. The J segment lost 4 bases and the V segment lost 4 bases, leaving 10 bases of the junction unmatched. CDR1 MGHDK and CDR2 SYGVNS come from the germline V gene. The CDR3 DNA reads TGTGCCAGCAGTGCCGGCGAAGGGGGCAGGTACGAGCAGTACTTC. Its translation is CASSAGEGGRYEQYF.

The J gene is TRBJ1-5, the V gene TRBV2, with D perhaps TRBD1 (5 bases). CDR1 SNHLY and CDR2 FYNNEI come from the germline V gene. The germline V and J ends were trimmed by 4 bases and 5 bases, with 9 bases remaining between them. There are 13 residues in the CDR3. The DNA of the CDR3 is TGTGCCAGCAGTGGAGCAGGGCATCAGCCCCAGCATTTT. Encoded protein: CASSGAGHQPQHF.

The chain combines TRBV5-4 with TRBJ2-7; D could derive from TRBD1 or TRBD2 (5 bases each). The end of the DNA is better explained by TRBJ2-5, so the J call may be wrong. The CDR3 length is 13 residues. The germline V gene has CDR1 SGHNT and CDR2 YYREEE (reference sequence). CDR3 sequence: CASSLRGSETQYF. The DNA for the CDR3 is TGTGCCAGCAGCTTGCGGGGCAGCGAGACCCAGTACTTC.

DNA of the CDR3: TGTGCCACCAGTGATACAGGGAGGAACTATGGCTACACCTTC. This sequence encodes CATSDTGRNYGYTF. The V call is TRBV24-1, the J call TRBJ1-2, with D tentatively TRBD1 (6 bases). V was trimmed by 3 bases and J by 2 bases, leaving 9 bases between them. The CDR3 extends over 14 amino acids. The germline gives CDR1 KGHDR, CDR2 SFDVKD.

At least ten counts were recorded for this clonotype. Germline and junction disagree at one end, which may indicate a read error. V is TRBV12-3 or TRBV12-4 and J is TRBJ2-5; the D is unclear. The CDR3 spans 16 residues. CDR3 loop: CASSGRPSRGQGTQYF. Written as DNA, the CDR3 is TGTGCCAGCAGCGGTCGACCCTCCCGCGGCCAAGGGACCCAGTACTTC.

This CDR3 reads CSLGRSGTYNEQFF. The DNA of the CDR3 is TGCAGCTTAGGGAGGAGCGGCACCTACAATGAGCAGTTCTTC. V is TRBV29-1 and J is TRBJ2-1; D possibly corresponds to TRBD2 (6 bases). The CDR3 covers 14 residues. Trimming stripped 8 bases from V and 2 bases from J, with 16 bases between. Germline CDR1 SQVTM, CDR2 ANQGSEA.

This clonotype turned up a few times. CDR3 protein: CASSRTSAGELFF. For the CDR3, the DNA is TGCGCCAGCTCTCGGACTAGCGCCGGGGAGCTGTTTTTT. The gene calls are TRBV10-1 and TRBJ2-2; 9 bases map to TRBD2. After removal of 8 bases from V and 6 bases from J, the junction contained 4 bases not matched to a gene. There are 13 residues in the CDR3. The germline CDR1 and CDR2 sequences are WNHNN and SYGVQD (reference sequence).

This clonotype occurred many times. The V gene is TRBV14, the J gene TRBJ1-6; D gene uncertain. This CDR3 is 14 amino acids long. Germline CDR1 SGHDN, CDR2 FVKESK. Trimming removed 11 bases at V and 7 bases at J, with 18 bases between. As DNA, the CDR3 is TGTGCCTCCGGCCGCACGAACGGGAATTCACCCCTCCACTTT. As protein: CASGRTNGNSPLHF.

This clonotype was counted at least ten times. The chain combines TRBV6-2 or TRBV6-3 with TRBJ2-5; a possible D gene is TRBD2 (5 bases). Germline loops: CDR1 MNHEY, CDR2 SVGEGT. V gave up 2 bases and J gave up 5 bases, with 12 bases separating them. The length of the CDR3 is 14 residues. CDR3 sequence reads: CASSYIGRGETQYF. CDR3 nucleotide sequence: TGTGCCAGCAGTTACATAGGGAGAGGGGAGACCCAGTACTTC.

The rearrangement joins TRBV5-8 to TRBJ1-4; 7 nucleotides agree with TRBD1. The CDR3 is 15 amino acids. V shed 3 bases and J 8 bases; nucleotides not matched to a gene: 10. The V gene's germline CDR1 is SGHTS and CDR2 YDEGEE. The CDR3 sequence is CASSSPTGVGEKLFF. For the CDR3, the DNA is TGTGCCAGCAGCTCCCCCACAGGGGTCGGAGAAAAACTGTTTTTT.

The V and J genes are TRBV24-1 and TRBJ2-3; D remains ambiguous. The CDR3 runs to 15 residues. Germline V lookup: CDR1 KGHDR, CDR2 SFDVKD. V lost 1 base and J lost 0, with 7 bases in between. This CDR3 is CATSDFGASTDTQYF. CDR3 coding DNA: TGTGCCACCAGTGATTTTGGCGCCAGCACAGATACGCAGTATTTT.

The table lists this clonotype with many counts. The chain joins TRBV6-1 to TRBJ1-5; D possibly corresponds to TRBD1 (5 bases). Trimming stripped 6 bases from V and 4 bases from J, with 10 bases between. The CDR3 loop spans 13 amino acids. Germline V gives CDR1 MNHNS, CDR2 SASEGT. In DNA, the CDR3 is TGTGCCAGCAGGCCCAGGGCTAATCAGCCCCAGCATTTT. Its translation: CASRPRANQPQHF.